This is a list of T cell receptor beta chains from one sample in a study of a mutant IDH1 vaccine in newly diagnosed glioma. Repertoires were generated with immunoSEQ multiplex PCR, while TCRdb's copy carries only in-frame clones and drops some. The sample holds about 38,000 clones, about 73% seen once. Sequences were derived from PBMCs, sampled from a glioma patient treated with radiotherapy, temozolomide or both. Receptor source: a middle-aged man with glioma. Some clones in this sample may be carry-over from other donors' samples. The CDR3 runs from the conserved cysteine through the conserved F or W. The D gene is left open where the match is weak. Where a row states a size, it is once, few, many or the class of an expanded clone; other rows omit it.

v_gene	d_gene	abundance	j_gene	CDR3nt	CDR3aa
TRBV10-2	.	.	TRBJ2-5	TGCGCCAGCAGGGACAGTCGAGAGACCCAGTACTTC	CASRDSRETQYF
TRBV19	.	few	TRBJ1-1	TGTGCCAGTAGTCTTCAGGGGCTGAACACTGAAGCTTTCTTT	CASSLQGLNTEAFF
TRBV7-2	.	.	TRBJ1-4	TGTGCCAGCAGCGTAGGGTTCCTGACTAATGAAAAACTGTTTTTT	CASSVGFLTNEKLFF
TRBV4-2	TRBD1	.	TRBJ1-2	TGTGCCAGCAGCCCCCGGACAGGGTTGGATGGCTACACCTTC	CASSPRTGLDGYTF
TRBV5-4	TRBD1	.	TRBJ1-2	TGTGCCAGCAGCTTGGAAGGGGACAGAGCTAACTATGGCTACACCTTC	CASSLEGDRANYGYTF
TRBV6-5	.	few	TRBJ1-1	TGTGCCAGCACTAGGCAGACGAACACTGAAGCTTTCTTT	CASTRQTNTEAFF
TRBV7-6	.	.	TRBJ2-1	TGTGCCAGCAGCTTCAGGGGTTCAAGCTCCTACAATGAGCAGTTCTTC	CASSFRGSSSYNEQFF
TRBV6-6	.	.	TRBJ2-7	TGTGCCAGCAGTTACTCCGGAGCTAGCGAGTCCTACGAGCAGTACTTC	CASSYSGASESYEQYF
TRBV27	.	few	TRBJ1-5	TGTGCCAGCAGTTTTAGCCACAATCAGCCCCAGCATTTT	CASSFSHNQPQHF
TRBV7-2	.	few	TRBJ2-7	TGTGCCAGCAGCTTAGCCAGCGTTGGGTACGAGCAGTACTTC	CASSLASVGYEQYF
TRBV6-4	TRBD1	.	TRBJ1-2	TGTGCCAGCGCCCGGACAGGTGGTAGTGGCTACACCTTC	CASARTGGSGYTF
TRBV7-9	TRBD1	.	TRBJ2-7	TGTGCCAGCAGCCAAAACAGGGGTCTCGCGCTCGAGCAGTACTTC	CASSQNRGLALEQYF
TRBV11-2	TRBD2	.	TRBJ2-3	TGTGCCAGCAGCCCGGGAGGTGGGGGAGCCACAGATACGCAGTATTTT	CASSPGGGGATDTQYF
TRBV6-4	.	.	TRBJ2-7	TGTGCCAGCAGTGAAAAAGCGGGCTCCTACGAGCAGTACTTC	CASSEKAGSYEQYF
TRBV25-1	.	.	TRBJ2-1	TGTGCCAGCAGTGATGGGGGTCCATACTACAATGAGCAGTTCTTC	CASSDGGPYYNEQFF
TRBV2	.	.	TRBJ1-4	TGTGCCAGCAGCATACAGGAGGATGGGGAAAAACTGTTTTTT	CASSIQEDGEKLFF
TRBV18	.	.	TRBJ1-3	TGTGCCAGCTCACCAATGGCAGCGGACTCTGGAAACACCATATATTTT	CASSPMAADSGNTIYF
TRBV7-8	.	.	TRBJ1-4	TGTGCCAGCAGCTTAGCGATGGTTACAGTCCAGAATGAAAAACTGTTTTTT	CASSLAMVTVQNEKLFF
TRBV30	TRBD2	.	TRBJ2-3	TGTGCCTGGAGTTATAGGAGCGGGGGGACCACAGATACGCAGTATTTT	CAWSYRSGGTTDTQYF